This T cell receptor (beta chain) emerged from a study of blood T cells in healthy people across ages. The authors drew around 11 milliliters of peripheral blood from each donor. Turning to this clonotype: Antigen: not known.

General study results and limits: Among T cells, TCR beta diversity per million cells dropped roughly linearly as age rose.

The authors ran a second PCR of roughly 6 to 12 cycles using a sample-barcoded 5' primer and a J-beta primer mix. TCRdb itself ran the 5' RACE reads through MiXCR, one entry per CDR3 protein. The sample consists of about 1.6 million distinct CDR3 sequences, about 31% of them appearing once. CDR1 DFQATT and CDR2 SNEGSKA come from the germline V gene (reference sequence). The V end was cut by 3 bases, the J end by 0 bases, with 18 bases between. The CDR3 consists of 16 residues. The sequencing input was blood. This TCR was sampled from a woman aged 25 to 39 in good health. The chain couples TRBV20-1 to TRBJ2-7; D call uncertain. As DNA, the CDR3 is TGCAGTGCTAGCCTTTCGGGTCATGGTTACTCCTACGAGCAGTACTTC. Translated, it gives CSASLSGHGYSYEQYF.